The rows below give T cell receptor beta chains drawn from one sample of a study of blood T cell repertoires in COVID-19. The assay was immunoSEQ multiplex PCR, and TCRdb's table has in-frame clones only and misses some. This sample has about 300,000 clones, with 75% to 90% found just once. The specimen was PBMCs or T cells enriched from blood (not recorded which). The receptors derive from a man aged 30-40 years who had recovered from COVID-19. The CDR3 runs from the conserved cysteine through the conserved F or W. Fields, in order: D gene, clone size, V gene, J gene, CDR3 DNA, CDR3 protein. The D gene is left open where the match is weak. The size of a clone is reported for some rows only, either as once, few or many, or as a class for expanded clones.

>NA|NA|TRBV10-3|TRBJ1-2
TGTGCCATCAGTGGAGGTCAGCGCTATGGCTACACCTTC
CAISGGQRYGYTF
>TRBD1|NA|TRBV19|TRBJ1-5
TGTGCCAGTAGTCGGACAGGGGGACCGTATAGCAATCAGCCCCAGCATTTT
CASSRTGGPYSNQPQHF
>NA|NA|TRBV5-4|TRBJ1-1
TGTGCCAGCAGCTTGGTGCGGAACACTGAAGCTTTCTTT
CASSLVRNTEAFF
>NA|NA|TRBV5-1|TRBJ2-5
TGCGCCAGCAGCCCAACCGCAGGGGACAACCTCGTAAAGACCCAGTACTTC
CASSPTAGDNLVKTQYF
>NA|NA|TRBV3-1/TRBV3-2|TRBJ2-7
TGTGCCAGCAGCCAAGGTAATAGGGGGTCCTGCGAGCAGTACTTC
CASSQGNRGSCEQYF
>NA|NA|TRBV7-2|TRBJ2-7
TGTGCCAGCAGCTTAGAGGCGGGGACCTACGAGCAGTACTTC
CASSLEAGTYEQYF
>NA|NA|TRBV30|TRBJ1-4
TGTGCCTGGAGAGGGCCAGGGAATGAAAAACTGTTTTTT
CAWRGPGNEKLFF
>TRBD1|NA|TRBV4-2|TRBJ1-2
TGTGCCAGCAGCCGGGAGATTAACAGGGGCGGGGGCTACACCTTC
CASSREINRGGGYTF
>NA|NA|TRBV7-6|TRBJ1-2
TGTGCCAGCAGCTTAGCCACTACAACAGGTATCGAAGGCTATGGCTACACCTTC
CASSLATTTGIEGYGYTF
>TRBD1|NA|TRBV5-8|TRBJ2-3
TGTGCCAGCAGCTTCGGGGACAGCCTAAGGGATACGCAGTATTTT
CASSFGDSLRDTQYF
>TRBD1|NA|TRBV27|TRBJ1-4
TGTGCCAGCAGTTTACGGGGGACAGGGATTAATGAAAAACTGTTTTTT
CASSLRGTGINEKLFF
>NA|NA|TRBV9|TRBJ2-5
TGTGCCAGCAGCGTCGAGGACTCAATTGTCGGGACCCAGTACTTC
CASSVEDSIVGTQYF
>NA|NA|TRBV4-3|TRBJ1-1
TGCGCCAGCAGCCGGGGGGACGGAAACACTGAAGCTTTCTTT
CASSRGDGNTEAFF
>NA|NA|TRBV18|TRBJ1-2
TGTGCCAGCTCACCCGCTGAGGGCTACACCTTC
CASSPAEGYTF
>NA|few|TRBV7-9|TRBJ1-2
TGTGCCAGCAGTACCGAGGCAGATCAAGCTAACTATGGCTACACCTTC
CASSTEADQANYGYTF
>NA|NA|TRBV27|TRBJ2-5
TGTGCCAGCAGTTTGGGTGGGGGGGCCCTAGAGACCCAGTACTTC
CASSLGGGALETQYF
>NA|NA|TRBV9|TRBJ2-1
TGTGCCAGCAGCGGCAGGGATAGCTTCTACAATGAGCAGTTCTTC
CASSGRDSFYNEQFF
>NA|NA|TRBV19|TRBJ1-1
TGTGCCAGTAAAAGATTACAGGGTAGGGGCACTGAAGCTTTCTTT
CASKRLQGRGTEAFF
>TRBD2|NA|TRBV5-1|TRBJ2-2
TGCGCCAGCAGCTTACAACCGGGACTAGCGGGGGGGACGAACACCGGGGAGCTGTTTTTT
CASSLQPGLAGGTNTGELFF
>TRBD1|NA|TRBV24-1|TRBJ2-3
TGTGCCACCAGTGATGGGGGACAGGGGGCGACAGATACGCAGTATTTT
CATSDGGQGATDTQYF
>NA|NA|TRBV5-8|TRBJ1-5
TGTGCCAGCAGCGCTTCCAGGACGGGGCAGCCCCAGCATTTT
CASSASRTGQPQHF
>TRBD1|NA|TRBV3-1/TRBV3-2|TRBJ1-1
TGTGCCAGCAGCCGGGGACAGGCGAACACTGAAGCTTTCTTT
CASSRGQANTEAFF
>NA|NA|TRBV6-5|TRBJ2-2
TGTGCCAGCAGCAAGCGGTGGGACACCGGGGAGCTGTTTTTT
CASSKRWDTGELFF
>TRBD1|NA|TRBV30|TRBJ1-1
TGTGCCTGGAGCTACAGGGGCGGCACTGAAGCTTTCTTT
CAWSYRGGTEAFF
>NA|NA|TRBV7-9|TRBJ1-2
TGTGCCAGCAGCCCCGCGAGCCAGGGTTTGAGTGGCTACACCTTC
CASSPASQGLSGYTF
>TRBD1|NA|TRBV15|TRBJ1-1
TGTGCCACCAGCAGGGGGACAGGGCCCTACACTGAAGCTTTCTTT
CATSRGTGPYTEAFF
>NA|NA|TRBV27|TRBJ1-1
TGTGCCAGCAGTTTCAAGGGGAGGAGTGAAGCTTTCTTT
CASSFKGRSEAFF
>NA|NA|TRBV5-1|TRBJ1-1
TGCGCCAGCACCGCGGACACCCTCCCCCGGAACACTGAAGCTTTCTTT
CASTADTLPRNTEAFF
>TRBD1|few|TRBV13|TRBJ1-1
TGTGCCAGCAGCTCGAGGACAGGGGCCAACACTGAAGCTTTCTTT
CASSSRTGANTEAFF
>NA|NA|TRBV11-2|TRBJ2-7
TGTGCCAGCAGCTTAGATGCGATCTCAACCTACGAGCAGTACTTC
CASSLDAISTYEQYF
>NA|NA|TRBV9|TRBJ1-2
TGTGCCAGCAGCGTAGGTGAGGTAAACTATGGCTACACCTTC
CASSVGEVNYGYTF
>NA|NA|TRBV30|TRBJ2-5
TGTGCCTGGAATGGGTTGAGCGGACCTCGTGAGACCCAGTACTTC
CAWNGLSGPRETQYF
>TRBD2|NA|TRBV5-1|TRBJ2-5
TGCGCCAGCAGCTTGGGGGGGACTAGCGGGCAAGAGACCCAGTACTTC
CASSLGGTSGQETQYF
>NA|NA|TRBV3-1/TRBV3-2|TRBJ1-2
TGTGCCAGCAGCCAAGATAAAACCGGTCCTAACTATGGCTACACCTTC
CASSQDKTGPNYGYTF
>NA|NA|TRBV5-1|TRBJ2-1
TGCGCCAGCAGCTCTGTGGGGGGGCCGAGCTCCTACAATGAGCAGTTCTTC
CASSSVGGPSSYNEQFF
>TRBD1|NA|TRBV30|TRBJ1-1
TGTGCCTGGACCCGGACAGGGGAAGCTTTCTTT
CAWTRTGEAFF
>NA|NA|TRBV5-1|TRBJ1-2
TGCGCCAGCAGCTTGTCGCAGGGAAATGGCTACACCTTC
CASSLSQGNGYTF
>TRBD1|few|TRBV18|TRBJ2-7
TGTGCCAGCTCACCTAGACAGGGGGGCGAGCAGTACTTC
CASSPRQGGEQYF
>TRBD1|few|TRBV2|TRBJ1-2
TGTGCCAGCACTAGGGACAGGGTTAACTATGGCTACACCTTC
CASTRDRVNYGYTF
>TRBD1|NA|TRBV19|TRBJ2-5
TGTGCCAGTAGTATCGACGGGACAGGGGAACAAGAGACCCAGTACTTC
CASSIDGTGEQETQYF
>NA|few|TRBV4-2|TRBJ1-4
TGTGCCAGCAGCCAGCAAACACAGGGTTCGTCTGAAAAACTGTTTTTT
CASSQQTQGSSEKLFF
>TRBD2|NA|TRBV11-2|TRBJ2-7
TGTGCCAGCACCCACCTCAGGAGGACTAGCGGGGGGCGAGGCTACGAGCAGTACTTC
CASTHLRRTSGGRGYEQYF
>TRBD1|NA|TRBV6-5|TRBJ1-3
TGTGCCAGCCAGGGGGTACCTGGAAACACCATATATTTT
CASQGVPGNTIYF
>NA|NA|TRBV19|TRBJ1-6
TGTGCCAGTAGTAGCTGGGAGCAGCCTACTAATTCACCCCTCCACTTT
CASSSWEQPTNSPLHF
>TRBD1|NA|TRBV19|TRBJ2-3
TGTGCCAGTAGAGTACAGGGGAGCACAGATACGCAGTATTTT
CASRVQGSTDTQYF
>NA|NA|TRBV7-8|TRBJ1-2
TGTGCCAGCAGCCCGTTTCCGGGGGGCGACTATGGCTACACCTTC
CASSPFPGGDYGYTF
>TRBD2|NA|TRBV6-2/TRBV6-3|TRBJ2-1
TGTGCCAGCAGTTACGGGACTAGTATTGATGAGCAGTTCTTC
CASSYGTSIDEQFF
>NA|NA|TRBV19|TRBJ2-7
TGTGCCAGTAGTATGCTATATAAAAACGAGCAGTACTTC
CASSMLYKNEQYF